The T cell receptor beta chain under discussion was sequenced for a study of CD8 T cells in ankylosing spondylitis. The CDR3 length is 14 residues. The germline gives CDR1 MNHNS, CDR2 SASEGT. Trimming took 2 bases from V and 6 from J, leaving 13 bases between them. In TCRdb, the 5' RACE reads were re-called with MiXCR into one record per CDR3 protein. The profile shows 400,000 to 450,000 distinct CDR3 sequences, about 15% of them singletons. Findings of the study overall: Clones linked with disease were CD8+ and fairly uncommon in the peripheral blood. Clones tied to disease were said to be significantly enriched in matched ankylosing spondylitis synovial fluid. A motif in TCR beta, a set of about eight highly homologous variants, appeared characteristic of ankylosing spondylitis blood.

A remark on this clonotype: Its antigen is unknown.

Sequenced sample: blood, either unsorted or a sorted T cell fraction (not recorded which). This chain joins TRBV6-1 and TRBJ1-2; the D gene is possibly TRBD1 (6 bases). The sequence derives from a male donor with ankylosing spondylitis. CDR3 in amino acids: CASSERGARDGYTF. The DNA for the CDR3 is TGTGCCAGCAGTGAAAGGGGGGCGAGGGATGGCTACACCTTC.